These T cell receptor beta chains were read from a single sample in a study of T cell responses to AZD1222 COVID-19 vaccine. The repertoire was sequenced with immunoSEQ multiplex PCR; TCRdb's copy has only in-frame clones and lacks some. The table has 150,000 to 200,000 clones, approximately 91% seen once; the top ten hold more than 0.75%. Specimen: peripheral blood, collected on day 0 of AZD1222 vaccination. Receptor source: an adult in good health. The CDR3 runs from the conserved cysteine through the conserved F or W. A D gene is named only where the DNA matches it firmly. Expanded clones are given a class, and other clones once, few, many or no size at all.

TRBJ2-7 . . TRBV7-9 CASSLEGGPARRTYEQYF TGTGCCAGCAGCTTAGAGGGGGGCCCAGCGAGAAGAACCTACGAGCAGTACTTC
TRBJ2-7 . . TRBV28 CASIPISYEQYF TGTGCCAGCATTCCTATCTCCTACGAGCAGTACTTC
TRBJ2-7 TRBD1 . TRBV28 CASSSGTETRSYEQYF TGTGCCAGCAGTTCAGGGACAGAAACACGGTCCTACGAGCAGTACTTC
TRBJ1-5 TRBD1 . TRBV4-1 CASSLDRGRGRPQHF TGCGCCAGCAGCCTGGACAGGGGGCGGGGGCGGCCCCAGCATTTT
TRBJ1-3 . . TRBV5-5 CASSRDNPWTSGNTIYF TGTGCCAGCAGCCGGGACAATCCTTGGACGTCTGGAAACACCATATATTTT
TRBJ2-2 . . TRBV11-3 CASSFGGMGPGELFF TGTGCCAGCAGCTTTGGCGGGATGGGGCCCGGGGAGCTGTTTTTT
TRBJ2-1 . . TRBV2 CAESRGSGASSYNEQFF TGTGCAGAGTCGAGGGGGAGCGGGGCGAGCTCCTACAATGAGCAGTTCTTC
TRBJ1-1 TRBD1 . TRBV5-4 CASSSWGAGGNTEAFF TGTGCCAGCAGCTCCTGGGGGGCAGGGGGCAACACTGAAGCTTTCTTT
TRBJ2-1 TRBD2 once TRBV19 CASSTWTSGGNEQFF TGTGCCAGTAGTACCTGGACTAGCGGGGGCAATGAGCAGTTCTTC
TRBJ2-1 . . TRBV10-2 CASSEVSYNEQFF TGCGCCAGCAGTGAGGTGTCCTACAATGAGCAGTTCTTC
TRBJ2-7 TRBD1 . TRBV11-1 CASRDRKGSYEQYF TGTGCCAGCAGGGACAGGAAGGGCTCCTACGAGCAGTACTTC
TRBJ1-4 . . TRBV6-2/TRBV6-3 CASSTSGSTNEKLFF TGTGCCAGCAGTACTTCAGGGTCAACTAATGAAAAACTGTTTTTT
TRBJ2-5 . . TRBV7-2 CASSLNQGLQETQYF TGTGCCAGCAGCTTAAATCAGGGCCTTCAAGAGACCCAGTACTTC
TRBJ2-1 . . TRBV24-1 CATKTSTSSYNEQFF TGTGCCACCAAAACTAGCACTAGCTCCTACAATGAGCAGTTCTTC
TRBJ2-3 . . TRBV11-2 CASSLGSSGADTQYF TGTGCCAGCAGCTTAGGGTCATCGGGCGCAGATACGCAGTATTTT
TRBJ2-2 . . TRBV4-1 CASSTKLGTGELFF TGCGCCAGCAGCACAAAGTTGGGTACCGGGGAGCTGTTTTTT
TRBJ1-2 . . TRBV25-1 CASSVSGYGYTF TGTGCCAGCAGTGTTTCGGGCTATGGCTACACCTTC
TRBJ2-3 . . TRBV7-2 CASSLGQTDTQYF TGTGCCAGCAGCTTAGGGCAGACAGATACGCAGTATTTT
TRBJ2-2 . few TRBV11-2 CASSLFGRANTGELFF TGTGCCAGCAGCTTATTTGGACGAGCGAACACCGGGGAGCTGTTTTTT
TRBJ1-1 . . TRBV29-1 CSVPQGNGWTEAFF TGCAGCGTCCCACAGGGAAACGGGTGGACTGAAGCTTTCTTT
TRBJ2-4 . . TRBV3-1/TRBV3-2 CASSQIGIQYF TGTGCCAGCAGCCAAATTGGCATTCAGTACTTC
TRBJ1-4 . . TRBV2 CASSEESGRGEKLFF TGTGCCAGCAGTGAAGAGAGTGGGCGCGGTGAAAAACTGTTTTTT
TRBJ2-1 TRBD2 . TRBV6-2/TRBV6-3 CASSYELLAGGGNEQFF TGTGCCAGCAGTTACGAGTTACTAGCGGGGGGCGGAAATGAGCAGTTCTTC
TRBJ2-3 . . TRBV10-1 CASSEVREIADTQYF TGCGCCAGCAGTGAGGTCAGGGAAATTGCAGATACGCAGTATTTT
TRBJ1-2 . . TRBV29-1 CSVDGDGYTF TGCAGCGTTGATGGAGATGGCTACACCTTC
TRBJ1-1 . . TRBV19 CASSRGAGLGNTEAFF TGTGCCAGTAGTCGCGGAGCAGGGCTGGGAAACACTGAAGCTTTCTTT
TRBJ1-2 . . TRBV5-1 CASSVGGSANYGYTF TGCGCCAGCAGCGTCGGGGGATCAGCTAACTATGGCTACACCTTC
TRBJ2-3 TRBD1 . TRBV29-1 CSVNPGTGGLDTQYF TGCAGCGTTAATCCCGGGACAGGGGGCCTAGATACGCAGTATTTT
TRBJ1-1 . once TRBV5-1 CASSTTENTEAFF TGCGCCAGCAGCACGACAGAAAACACTGAAGCTTTCTTT
TRBJ1-1 . . TRBV14 CASSQTLQEAFF TGTGCCAGCAGCCAAACGCTACAGGAAGCTTTCTTT
TRBJ2-7 . . TRBV14 CASSHRVGYEQYF TGTGCCAGCAGCCACCGGGTAGGTTACGAGCAGTACTTC
TRBJ1-3 . . TRBV6-5 CASSYGGPGNTIYF TGTGCCAGCAGTTACGGGGGCCCTGGAAACACCATATATTTT
TRBJ1-1 . . TRBV5-1 CASSLAGIGNTEAFF TGCGCCAGCAGCTTGGCAGGAATTGGGAACACTGAAGCTTTCTTT
TRBJ2-1 TRBD2 . TRBV5-4 CASAERGDEQFF TGTGCCAGCGCTGAGCGGGGCGATGAGCAGTTCTTC
TRBJ2-1 . . TRBV7-2 CASSLLAGQYNEQFF TGTGCCAGCAGCCTACTGGCGGGCCAGTACAATGAGCAGTTCTTC
TRBJ1-5 . . TRBV27 CASSIYRAQPQHF TGTGCCAGCAGTATCTACAGGGCCCAGCCCCAGCATTTT
TRBJ2-1 . . TRBV11-3 CASSLRGIGDNEQFF TGTGCCAGCAGCTTGAGAGGGATAGGGGACAATGAGCAGTTCTTC
TRBJ1-5 TRBD1 . TRBV27 CASAGTGGQPQHF TGTGCCAGCGCCGGGACAGGGGGTCAGCCCCAGCATTTT
TRBJ1-1 . few TRBV6-1 CASSEVWLEGDTEAFF TGTGCCAGCAGTGAAGTGTGGCTGGAGGGGGACACTGAAGCTTTCTTT
TRBJ1-2 . . TRBV6-6 CASSYTTGYSDGYTF TGTGCCAGCAGTTACACCACTGGGTATTCTGATGGCTACACCTTC
TRBJ2-3 TRBD2 once TRBV9 CASSVGGGSTDTQYF TGTGCCAGCAGCGTAGGCGGGGGGTCCACAGATACGCAGTATTTT
TRBJ2-7 . . TRBV28 CASSPPPRGGSYEQYF TGTGCCAGCAGTCCCCCCCCTAGGGGAGGCTCCTACGAGCAGTACTTC
TRBJ1-1 . . TRBV29-1 CSVSLTGHGRNF TGCAGCGTTTCCCTGACAGGTCATGGGCGGAACTTT
TRBJ2-1 . . TRBV5-1 CASNLADNEQFF TGCGCCAGCAATTTAGCGGACAATGAGCAGTTCTTC
TRBJ2-6 . . TRBV10-1 CASSVRLISGANVLTF TGCGCCAGCAGTGTCAGACTGATCTCTGGGGCCAACGTCCTGACTTTC
TRBJ2-7 TRBD1 . TRBV19 CASKDRFDYEQYF TGTGCCAGTAAGGACAGGTTCGATTACGAGCAGTACTTC
TRBJ1-5 TRBD1 once TRBV9 CASSVGQGGNQPQHF TGTGCCAGCAGCGTAGGGCAGGGGGGCAATCAGCCCCAGCATTTT
TRBJ2-3 TRBD2 once TRBV5-1 CASSLVGGLAGVPDTQYF TGCGCCAGCAGCTTGGTGGGGGGTTTAGCGGGAGTTCCAGATACGCAGTATTTT
TRBJ2-2 TRBD1 . TRBV2 CASSGASGTGTTGELFF TGTGCCAGCAGTGGAGCCTCCGGGACAGGGACCACCGGGGAGCTGTTTTTT
TRBJ2-2 . . TRBV27 CASTDTRRGPRTGELFF TGTGCCAGCACAGACACCCGACGGGGCCCCAGGACCGGGGAGCTGTTTTTT
TRBJ2-1 . . TRBV4-3 CASSQDGDTYNEQFF TGCGCCAGCAGCCAAGATGGGGACACCTACAATGAGCAGTTCTTC
TRBJ2-7 TRBD2 . TRBV5-1 CASRPNGGGSYEQYF TGCGCCAGCAGGCCCAATGGCGGGGGTTCCTACGAGCAGTACTTC
TRBJ1-1 . . TRBV3-1/TRBV3-2 CASSQDATEAFF TGTGCCAGCAGCCAAGATGCCACTGAAGCTTTCTTT
TRBJ1-2 . . TRBV24-1 CATSPAGRVDGYTF TGTGCCACCTCTCCGGCGGGCAGGGTGGATGGCTACACCTTC
TRBJ1-4 . . TRBV19 CASSTIMGGSEKLFF TGTGCCAGTAGTACCATTATGGGGGGTAGTGAAAAACTGTTTTTT
TRBJ1-2 . . TRBV28 CASSWPILNYGYTF TGTGCCAGCAGCTGGCCTATACTAAACTATGGCTACACCTTC
TRBJ2-7 TRBD1 . TRBV29-1 CSARTGTGVEQYF TGCAGCGCCCGGACTGGGACAGGGGTCGAGCAGTACTTC